This passage covers 30 T cell receptor beta chains from one sample sequenced in a study of T cell clonotyping in hematopoietic cell transplantation. Assay used: immunoSEQ multiplex PCR; TCRdb lists only in-frame clones, some missing. The sample has 70,000 or so clones; around 94% are singletons. Sequencing was carried out using peripheral blood mononuclear cells. The receptors stem from a man in his fifties or sixties in good health. Some clones in this sample may be carry-over from other donors' samples.

This clone was recorded once. The V gene is TRBV6-6, the J gene TRBJ1-3, with D uncertain. V lost 2 bases and J lost 4, with 15 bases in between. From germline, CDR1 is MNHNY and CDR2 SVGAGI (reference sequence). The CDR3 runs to 16 residues. The CDR3 DNA reads as TGTGCCAGCAGTTACCCTTATGAGGGCTCAGGAAACACCATATATTTT. Translating it yields CASSYPYEGSGNTIYF.

The J gene is TRBJ2-3, the V gene TRBV4-3, with D perhaps matching TRBD1 or TRBD2 (5 bases each). V gave up 0 bases and J gave up 4 bases, with 11 bases separating them. Germline V CDR1 and CDR2: LGHNA, YSLEER. The length of the CDR3 is 15 residues. The DNA of the CDR3 is TGCGCCAGCAGCCAAGATATCGGGGCCTCAGATACGCAGTATTTT. This translates into CASSQDIGASDTQYF.

This rearrangement joins TRBV7-6 to TRBJ2-2, with TRBD1 matching 10 bases. CDR3 length: 18 residues. Germline CDR1 and CDR2: SGHVS and FNYEAQ. V shed 1 base and J 2 bases; nucleotides not matched to a gene: 7. As DNA, the CDR3 is TGTGCCAGCAGCTTAGTTGGTAGACAGGGGGCAAACACCGGGGAGCTGTTTTTT. It yields the protein CASSLVGRQGANTGELFF.

This sequence joins TRBV5-8 and TRBJ2-5; TRBD1 matches at 8 bases. Trimming took 2 bases from V and 0 from J; bases not matched to a gene: 3. This CDR3 is built from 15 residues. Germline assignment: CDR1 SGHTS and CDR2 YDEGEE. The CDR3 DNA sequence: TGTGCCAGCAGCTTAGGACAGGGAGACCAAGAGACCCAGTACTTC. Its translation: CASSLGQGDQETQYF.

This clone has just one count. The chain links TRBV19 to TRBJ1-3; no firm D call. The germline CDR1 and CDR2 sequences are LNHDA and SQIVND (reference sequence). The V end lost 1 base, the J end lost 4 bases, and 5 bases lay between the germline ends. This CDR3 is built from 13 residues. In DNA form, the CDR3 reads TGTGCCAGTAGTATAGGCCACGGAAACACCATATATTTT. Translation: CASSIGHGNTIYF.

The V call is TRBV4-3, the J call TRBJ2-7; 9 bases line up with TRBD2. V gave up 1 base and J gave up 5 bases; unmatched junction bases: 9. This CDR3 has 16 amino acids. The germline V gene has CDR1 LGHNA and CDR2 YSLEER. The CDR3 DNA sequence: TGCGCCAGCAGCCAAGTGGACGGCGGGAGGGTCGACGAGCAGTACTTC. Protein: CASSQVDGGRVDEQYF.

The V gene is TRBV10-2, the J gene TRBJ2-1; no firm D call. The CDR3 has 11 amino acids. The V gene lost 4 bases and the J gene lost 8 bases, with 6 bases spanning the gap. CDR1 and CDR2 (germline): WSHSY, SAAADI. DNA for the CDR3: TGCGCCAGCAGTGCATCCCATGAGCAGTTCTTC. This codes for CASSASHEQFF.

With regard to this clone: The sample has other DNA sequences that encode this CDR3 too. The CDR3 coding sequence is TGTGCCAGCAGCCCCGGCCCTTACGAGCAGTACTTC. Translating it yields CASSPGPYEQYF. This chain joins TRBV6-5 and TRBJ2-7; D ambiguous. The V end was cut by 6 bases, the J end by 4 bases, with 10 bases between. Germline V CDR1 and CDR2: MNHEY, SVGAGI. The CDR3 is made up of 12 amino acids.

The chain uses TRBV30 and TRBJ2-1; TRBD2 matches 9 bases. This CDR3 is built from 14 residues. The trim removed 4 bases at V and 3 bases at J, leaving 4 bases unmatched. CDR1 and CDR2 from the germline V gene are GTSNPN and SVGIG (reference sequence). The DNA for the CDR3 is TGTGCCTGGACGGGACTAGCCGTCTACAATGAGCAGTTCTTC. It is translated as CAWTGLAVYNEQFF.

The chain has TRBV28 and TRBJ1-5; D is unclear. The CDR3 length is 14 residues. Per germline, CDR1 MDHEN and CDR2 SYDVKM. Trimming removed 6 bases from V and 0 bases from J, with 9 bases in between. The CDR3: CASRQYDSNQPQHF. CDR3 coding DNA: TGTGCCAGCAGACAATACGATAGCAATCAGCCCCAGCATTTT.

The chain is built from TRBV12-5 and TRBJ2-5, with a weak D call TRBD1 (5 bases). Germline V gene data show CDR1 as LGHNT and CDR2 as FRNRAP. CDR3 length equals 14 residues. The V gene lost 1 base and the J gene lost 0 bases, with 6 bases spanning the gap. CDR3 nucleotide sequence: TGTGCTAGTGGTTTGGACAGGTACCAAGAGACCCAGTACTTC. Translation gives CASGLDRYQETQYF.

This clone has just a few counts. The J gene is TRBJ2-1, the V gene TRBV5-6; D is possibly TRBD2 (6 bases). Germline V gene lookup returns CDR1 SGHDT and CDR2 YYEEEE. This CDR3 contains 16 residues. V was trimmed by 4 bases and J by 1 base, leaving 15 bases between them. The CDR3 here is CASSPRERGSYNEQFF. In DNA, the CDR3 is TGTGCCAGCAGCCCCCGGGAGAGAGGGTCCTACAATGAGCAGTTCTTC.

The rearrangement joins TRBV2 to TRBJ1-6, with D maybe TRBD1 (5 bases). Germline V gene lookup returns CDR1 SNHLY and CDR2 FYNNEI. This CDR3 contains 16 residues. Trimming pared 6 bases from V and 6 bases from J, leaving 18 bases between. The CDR3 region has the DNA TGTGCCAGCAGGGCGTACGAGGGACTGACTAATTCACCCCTCCACTTT. It codes for CASRAYEGLTNSPLHF.

The genes are TRBV19 and TRBJ1-5; no reliable D call. Germline V CDR1 and CDR2: LNHDA, SQIVND (reference sequence). Trimming removed 1 base at V and 1 base at J, with 8 bases between. The CDR3 runs 15 residues. CDR3 region: CASSIGQASNQPQHF. The CDR3 DNA sequence: TGTGCCAGTAGTATAGGGCAAGCCAGCAATCAGCCCCAGCATTTT.

The chain uses TRBV19 and TRBJ2-1, with D uncertain. This CDR3 region has 13 residues. The germline V and J ends were trimmed by 5 bases and 4 bases, with 9 bases remaining between them. Germline V lookup: CDR1 LNHDA, CDR2 SQIVND (reference sequence). The CDR3: CASSGESYNEQFF. The CDR3 DNA reads TGTGCCAGTAGTGGGGAATCTTACAATGAGCAGTTCTTC.

The rearrangement joins TRBV5-1 to TRBJ2-1; 7 positions match TRBD2. Germline V lookup: CDR1 SGHRS, CDR2 YFSETQ. This CDR3 is 15 amino acids long. Trimming at V came to 5 bases and at J to 5 bases, leaving 10 bases not matched to a gene. CDR3 protein: CASRLGTSENNEQFF. The DNA of the CDR3 is TGCGCCAGCAGATTAGGAACTAGCGAGAACAATGAGCAGTTCTTC.

The chain couples TRBV27 to TRBJ2-7, with 8 bases that match TRBD2. Germline values: CDR1 MNHEY, CDR2 SMNVEV (reference sequence). Trimming cost V 4 bases and J 5 bases; bases outside gene matches: 13. The CDR3 totals 16 residues. The CDR3 nucleotides are TGTGCCAGCAGTTCCTTGAACGGGAGGGCCCCTCACGAGCAGTACTTC. It is translated as CASSSLNGRAPHEQYF.

The chain uses TRBV27 and TRBJ2-1; 7 positions match TRBD2. The V gene end was trimmed by 6 bases and the J gene end by 4 bases; junction bases not matched to a gene: 0. The CDR3 extends over 12 amino acids. Germline V gives CDR1 MNHEY, CDR2 SMNVEV (reference sequence). The CDR3 sequence: CASRGGYNEQFF. CDR3 sequence (DNA): TGTGCCAGCAGGGGGGGGTACAATGAGCAGTTCTTC.

The V gene is TRBV7-3, the J gene TRBJ2-7; 8 bases match TRBD1. With V trimmed by 5 bases and J by 3 bases, 9 bases remained unmatched. This CDR3 region has 15 residues. Germline CDR1 SGHTA, CDR2 FQGTGA. For the CDR3, the DNA is TGTGCCAGCAGCGTCGACAGGGGAAGTGTCTACGAGCAGTACTTC. Its translation is CASSVDRGSVYEQYF.

This clone was seen just once. The chain couples TRBV5-4 to TRBJ2-1, with D possibly being TRBD2 (7 bases). Trimming took off 4 bases at V and 9 bases at J, with 23 bases between the two ends. The germline V gene encodes CDR1 SGHNT and CDR2 YYREEE (reference sequence). The length of the CDR3 is 16 residues. CDR3 residues: CASSARMGGAYGEQFF. CDR3 coding DNA: TGTGCCAGCAGCGCAAGGATGGGGGGGGCTTATGGTGAGCAGTTCTTC.

The chain joins TRBV9 to TRBJ2-1; TRBD2 aligns across 11 bases. V trimming: 3 bases; J trimming: 7 bases; junction bases outside the gene matches: 6. Per the germline V gene, CDR1 is SGDLS and CDR2 is YYNGEE. This CDR3 spans 15 amino acids. This CDR3 reads CASSARLAGRNEQFF. CDR3 DNA: TGTGCCAGCAGCGCCAGACTAGCGGGACGTAATGAGCAGTTCTTC.

This clone was observed a single time. The chain couples TRBV5-6 to TRBJ2-7; 8 positions match TRBD1. CDR1 and CDR2 from the germline V gene are SGHDT and YYEEEE. Trimming cost V 4 bases and J 2 bases; bases outside gene matches: 5. This CDR3 has 14 amino acids. The CDR3 nucleotides are TGTGCCAGCAGCAAAGGACAGGGCACCTACGAGCAGTACTTC. Encoded protein: CASSKGQGTYEQYF.

The genes are TRBV29-1 and TRBJ1-3, with D maybe TRBD1 (6 bases). CDR1 and CDR2 (germline): SQVTM, ANQGSEA. Trimming cost V 4 bases and J 0 bases, with 16 bases left between them. This CDR3 is built from 16 residues. The CDR3 region is CSVVGSTGSSGNTIYF. CDR3 coding DNA: TGCAGCGTTGTTGGAAGCACAGGGAGCTCTGGAAACACCATATATTTT.

V and J are TRBV6-6 and TRBJ2-5; D is ambiguous. This CDR3 comprises 11 residues. V lost 7 bases and J 2 bases, leaving 5 bases between the germline ends. Germline values: CDR1 MNHNY, CDR2 SVGAGI (reference sequence). CDR3: CASTVQETQYF. The CDR3 DNA reads TGTGCCAGCACGGTTCAAGAGACCCAGTACTTC.

The V call is TRBV7-3, the J call TRBJ2-7; 12 positions agree with TRBD2. This CDR3 has 16 amino acids. CDR1 SGHTA and CDR2 FQGTGA come from the germline V gene. J lost 5 bases, V lost 5 bases, and 10 bases had no gene match. CDR3 DNA: TGTGCCAGCAGCCGCGACGCTAGCGGGGGGGCCCACGAGCAGTACTTC. Its translation: CASSRDASGGAHEQYF.

V usage is TRBV11-2 and J usage is TRBJ2-7; 8 bases are a match to TRBD1. Germline CDR1 reads SGHAT; CDR2 reads FQNNGV. J gave up 0 bases and V 4 bases, and 5 bases lay outside the gene matches. This CDR3 is built from 15 residues. CDR3: CASSSNRGSSYEQYF. The DNA for the CDR3 is TGTGCCAGCAGCTCCAACAGGGGGAGCTCCTACGAGCAGTACTTC.

The chain couples TRBV6-4 to TRBJ2-7; tentative D call: TRBD1 (5 bases). This CDR3 contains 14 residues. V lost 2 bases and J lost 0, with 8 bases in between. Germline V gene lookup returns CDR1 MRHNA and CDR2 SNTAGT. The CDR3 DNA reads TGTGCCAGCAGTGACCCGACAGACTCCTACGAGCAGTACTTC. Translation: CASSDPTDSYEQYF.

The chain combines TRBV7-2 with TRBJ2-2, with a weak D call TRBD2 (5 bases). Per the germline V gene, CDR1 is SGHTA and CDR2 is FQGNSA. This CDR3 region has 16 residues. Trimming took 7 bases from V and 5 from J, leaving 20 bases between them. The CDR3: CASTKGLAGLTGELFF. The CDR3 bases are TGTGCCAGCACAAAAGGACTGGCCGGGTTGACCGGGGAGCTGTTTTTT.

The gene calls are TRBV28 and TRBJ1-1; D unclear. Germline V gene sequence: CDR1 MDHEN, CDR2 SYDVKM. This CDR3 has 12 amino acids. V was clipped by 2 bases and J by 8 bases, with 9 bases between them. CDR3 residues: CASSLRETEAFF. In DNA, the CDR3 is TGTGCCAGCAGTTTAAGGGAGACGGAAGCTTTCTTT.

This chain links TRBV5-6 with TRBJ2-5; 11 positions match TRBD2. The CDR3 runs 14 residues. V was clipped by 3 bases and J by 3 bases; unmatched bases: 1. Germline loops: CDR1 SGHDT, CDR2 YYEEEE. Written as DNA, the CDR3 is TGTGCCAGCAGCTCACTAGCGGGGGAAGAGACCCAGTACTTC. Protein: CASSSLAGEETQYF.